This T cell receptor beta chain was sequenced for a study of shared clonotypes between healthy human individuals. Whole-study results and caveats: Rarefaction indicated that sorted-subset sequencing remained incomplete although depth was large. Of the naive CD4 clonotypes, around 4.7% were shared across several donors.

This clone was counted a single time. The antigen remains undetermined. Cells designated naive CD8 were CD45RO-negative and were positively selected for CCR7, with terminally differentiated effector memory CD45RA+ cells excluded. The CDR3 is made up of 16 amino acids. Germline CDR1 reads SGHRS; CDR2 reads YFSETQ. The trim removed 4 bases at V and 6 bases at J, leaving 11 bases unmatched. Genomic DNA from each subset was divided evenly over several immunoSEQ plates. Libraries were prepared by immunoSEQ multiplex PCR; TCRdb keeps only in-frame clonotypes and omits some of them. The sample includes around 560,000 clones, 95% of them seen just once.

The material sequenced was naive CD8+ T cells sorted from blood. The sequence came from a woman aged 25-40 years in good health. The rearrangement uses TRBV5-1 and TRBJ2-3; 10 nucleotides match TRBD2. The CDR3 region is CASSTTSGADGDTQYF. CDR3 sequence (DNA): TGCGCCAGCAGCACCACTAGCGGGGCCGATGGGGATACGCAGTATTTT.